Presented here are 26 T cell receptor beta chains from one specimen sequenced in a study of identical twins. One entry per CDR3 protein results from TCRdb running MiXCR on the 5' RACE reads. The sample contains about 240,000 distinct CDR3 sequences, 10% of which appear only once. Material for sequencing was memory T cells sorted from blood. The receptors originated from a man aged 50 to 60 in good health.

This clonotype was counted at least ten times. The gene calls are TRBV20-1 and TRBJ2-7; the match to TRBD2 covers 10 bases. Looked up from germline, CDR1 is DFQATT and CDR2 is SNEGSKA (reference sequence). V was pared by 5 bases and J by 3 bases, with 10 bases of the junction left unmatched. This CDR3 comprises 15 residues. The CDR3 DNA reads TGCAGTGCTCCCAATCCTAGCGGGGGAGGCTACGAGCAGTACTTC. It yields the protein CSAPNPSGGGYEQYF.

In the case of this clonotype: This could be a read error, since a much larger clone is one nucleotide away. V is TRBV4-2 and J is TRBJ1-2, with 7 bases fitting TRBD1. The CDR3 consists of 14 residues. The germline CDR1 and CDR2 sequences are LGHNA and YNFKEQ. The CDR3 is CASSQANRGYGYPF. As DNA, the CDR3 is TGTGCCAGCAGCCAAGCGAACAGGGGCTATGGCTACCCCTTC.

The chain is built from TRBV10-3 and TRBJ2-1, with unresolved D. The CDR3 spans 15 residues. From germline, CDR1 is ENHRY and CDR2 SYGVKD. V dropped 0 bases and J dropped 0 bases, with 6 bases sitting between them. The CDR3 nucleotides are TGTGCCATCAGTGAGTCAAGGAGCTCCTACAATGAGCAGTTCTTC. It is translated as CAISESRSSYNEQFF.

The rearrangement joins TRBV20-1 to TRBJ2-5, with TRBD1 as a possible D gene (6 bases). Looked up from germline, CDR1 is DFQATT and CDR2 is SNEGSKA (reference sequence). The V end was cut by 4 bases, the J end by 5 bases, with 14 bases between. CDR3 length equals 13 residues. This CDR3 is CSAKTGRGETQYF. The CDR3 DNA sequence: TGCAGTGCTAAGACAGGTCGAGGGGAGACCCAGTACTTC.

This chain connects TRBV18 to TRBJ1-2; possible D gene TRBD1, 6 bases. Germline V gene lookup returns CDR1 KGHSH and CDR2 LQKENI. This CDR3 region has 15 residues. The V end was cut by 5 bases, the J end by 0 bases, with 13 bases between. The CDR3 DNA reads TGTGCCAGCTCAAGCTCAGGGGAACCTAACTATGGCTACACCTTC. This codes for CASSSSGEPNYGYTF.

The V gene is TRBV20-1, the J gene TRBJ2-3; 7 bases align to TRBD2. This CDR3 has 14 residues. CDR1 is DFQATT, CDR2 SNEGSKA, per germline (reference sequence). J lost 4 bases, V lost 5 bases, and 9 bases had no gene match. The CDR3 spells CSAPGLGGADTQYF. The CDR3 DNA sequence: TGCAGTGCTCCGGGACTTGGGGGGGCAGATACGCAGTATTTT.

Only a few counts were recorded for this clonotype. This sequence joins TRBV20-1 and TRBJ2-5, with D unresolved. The germline CDR1 and CDR2 sequences are DFQATT and SNEGSKA (reference sequence). CDR3 length equals 15 residues. V was clipped by 5 bases and J by 2 bases, with 18 bases between them. The chain's CDR3 is CSAVRPDGKQETQYF. CDR3 bases: TGCAGTGCTGTTCGCCCAGACGGAAAACAAGAGACCCAGTACTTC.

J is TRBJ1-5 and V is TRBV19; 7 positions agree with TRBD1. Trimming at V came to 4 bases and at J to 3 bases, leaving 6 bases not matched to a gene. Per germline, CDR1 LNHDA and CDR2 SQIVND (reference sequence). The CDR3 extends over 15 amino acids. In nucleotides, the CDR3 is TGTGCCAGTAGTAGAGGACAGGCCGACAATCAGCCCCAGCATTTT. It is translated as CASSRGQADNQPQHF.

This clonotype came up a few times. V gene TRBV28 combines with J gene TRBJ2-2; no clear D. Trimming shortened V by 4 bases and J by 1 base, and 10 bases separated the two germline ends. Per germline, CDR1 MDHEN and CDR2 SYDVKM. The CDR3 has 15 residues. CDR3 nucleotides: TGTGCCAGCAGTTCTGGGTTTGGGAACACCGGGGAGCTGTTTTTT. Translation: CASSSGFGNTGELFF. The entire variable domain, with the rest obtained from reference TRBV28 and TRBJ2-2, is as follows: DVKVTQSSRYLVKRTGEKVFLECVQDMDHENMFWYRQDPGLGLRLIYFSYDVKMKEKGDIPEGYSVSREKKERFSLILESASTNQTSMYLCASSSGFGNTGELFFGEGSRLTVL.

This clonotype was picked up a small number of times. The chain uses TRBV7-2 and TRBJ1-2, with a possible D match to TRBD1 (5 bases). The CDR3 totals 14 residues. Germline lookup yields CDR1 SGHTA and CDR2 FQGNSA. V gave up 7 bases and J gave up 3 bases, with 15 bases separating them. This CDR3 reads CASTSDRSDYGYTF. CDR3 sequence (DNA): TGTGCCAGCACCTCAGACAGATCTGACTATGGCTACACCTTC. The variable domain in full, completed from reference TRBV7-2 and TRBJ1-2, reads GAGVSQSPSNKVTEKGKDVELRCDPISGHTALYWYRQSLGQGLEFLIYFQGNSAPDKSGLPSDRFSAERTGGSVSTLTIQRTQQEDSAVYLCASTSDRSDYGYTFGSGTRLTVV.

This clonotype was detected many times. The chain carries TRBV2 and TRBJ2-6; 9 bases fit TRBD2. Trimming at V came to 4 bases and at J to 2 bases, leaving 3 bases not matched to a gene. Germline V gene lookup returns CDR1 SNHLY and CDR2 FYNNEI. This CDR3 is built from 16 residues. The CDR3: CASSGLAGAGANVLTF. CDR3 DNA: TGTGCCAGCAGTGGGTTAGCGGGAGCTGGGGCCAACGTCCTGACTTTC.

This clonotype was observed a few times. The genes are TRBV10-3 and TRBJ2-3; 11 bases align to TRBD2. The germline V gene encodes CDR1 ENHRY and CDR2 SYGVKD. The ends lost 3 bases at V and 3 bases at J; junction bases unmatched: 11. CDR3 length: 18 amino acids. The CDR3 reads CAISDSPVLAGGTDTQYF. The CDR3 DNA is TGTGCCATCAGTGACTCCCCGGTTCTAGCGGGGGGTACAGATACGCAGTATTTT.

This clonotype was counted at least ten times. V usage is TRBV5-1 and J usage is TRBJ2-1; D unclear. This CDR3 has 14 amino acids. Germline assignment: CDR1 SGHRS and CDR2 YFSETQ. Trimming shortened V by 2 bases and J by 5 bases, and 11 bases separated the two germline ends. The CDR3 protein is CASSLNGGDNEQFF. The CDR3, as DNA: TGCGCCAGCAGCTTAAATGGCGGTGACAATGAGCAGTTCTTC. The full variable domain, in which reference TRBV5-1 and TRBJ2-1 provide the parts outside the CDR3, is KAGVTQTPRYLIKTRGQQVTLSCSPISGHRSVSWYQQTPGQGLQFLFEYFSETQRNKGNFPGRFSGRQFSNSRSEMNVSTLELGDSALYLCASSLNGGDNEQFFGPGTRLTVL.

This sequence joins TRBV6-1 and TRBJ1-5; maybe TRBD1 (5 bases). The CDR3 extends over 17 amino acids. The germline gives CDR1 MNHNS, CDR2 SASEGT. Trimming took off 7 bases at V and 0 bases at J, with 19 bases between the two ends. The CDR3 sequence: CASTTGTGGYSNQPQHF. The CDR3 coding sequence is TGTGCCAGCACTACCGGGACGGGGGGGTATAGCAATCAGCCCCAGCATTTT.

This clonotype was seen at least ten times. The gene calls are TRBV6-1 and TRBJ2-3; TRBD1 matches at 7 bases. The CDR3 runs to 15 residues. CDR1 is MNHNS and CDR2 is SASEGT in the germline V gene. V lost 6 bases to trimming and J lost 0 bases; unmatched junction nucleotides: 6. CDR3 protein: CASRGQLHSTDTQYF. The CDR3 bases are TGTGCCAGCAGGGGACAGCTCCATAGCACAGATACGCAGTATTTT.

This clonotype was recorded at least ten times. The rearrangement uses TRBV29-1 and TRBJ2-1, with 8 bases that match TRBD2. The CDR3 covers 13 residues. V was clipped by 7 bases and J by 4 bases; unmatched bases: 6. Per germline, CDR1 SQVTM and CDR2 ANQGSEA. CDR3 sequence: CSGRLARYNEQFF. The DNA of the CDR3 is TGCAGCGGAAGACTAGCGAGATACAATGAGCAGTTCTTC.

V gene TRBV11-2 combines with J gene TRBJ2-1; the D gene is possibly TRBD2 (5 bases). V was pared by 1 base and J by 4 bases, with 8 bases between. The CDR3 consists of 14 residues. The germline gives CDR1 SGHAT, CDR2 FQNNGV. CDR3 protein: CASSLGTAYNEQFF. The CDR3 DNA follows: TGTGCCAGCAGCTTAGGGACTGCATACAATGAGCAGTTCTTC.

This clonotype came up many times. The chain is built from TRBV5-1 and TRBJ2-1, with D possibly matching TRBD1 (6 bases). CDR1 and CDR2 from the germline V gene are SGHRS and YFSETQ. The CDR3 covers 14 residues. Between the trimmed V and J ends, which lost 7 bases and 2 bases, there was a span of 13 bases. The CDR3 sequence: CASGRDTAYNEQFF. The CDR3 DNA sequence: TGCGCCAGCGGCCGGGACACAGCCTACAATGAGCAGTTCTTC.

The gene calls are TRBV28 and TRBJ1-6, with 7 bases identical to TRBD1. Trimming cost V 6 bases and J 2 bases; bases outside gene matches: 4. Germline lookup yields CDR1 MDHEN and CDR2 SYDVKM. The CDR3 extends over 15 amino acids. The DNA for the CDR3 is TGTGCCAGCAGGGACACAGGGGCCTATAATTCACCCCTCCACTTT. This gives the protein CASRDTGAYNSPLHF.

Many counts were recorded for this clonotype. This sequence joins TRBV20-1 and TRBJ2-7; 7 bases are shared with TRBD1. V lost 7 bases, J lost 5 bases, and 11 bases stayed unmatched. CDR3 length: 13 amino acids. Germline CDR1 and CDR2: DFQATT and SNEGSKA (reference sequence). Written as DNA, the CDR3 is TGCAGTGTCATGGACAGGATCGGCCACGAGCAGTACTTC. Translating gives CSVMDRIGHEQYF.

This clonotype was counted between two and nine times. This chain uses TRBV20-1 with TRBJ1-2; tentative D call: TRBD1 (5 bases). Germline values: CDR1 DFQATT, CDR2 SNEGSKA (reference sequence). CDR3 length equals 13 residues. The V and J ends lost 5 bases and 8 bases respectively, with 18 bases between them. The CDR3 bases are TGCAGTGCTCCTACGACAGTGCAGATCGGCTACACCTTC. It specifies CSAPTTVQIGYTF.

V gene TRBV11-2 combines with J gene TRBJ2-5, with 10 nucleotides matching TRBD2. This CDR3 is built from 20 residues. With 1 base clipped from V and 4 bases from J, the junction kept 18 bases outside the gene matches. The germline gives CDR1 SGHAT, CDR2 FQNNGV. The CDR3 DNA reads as TGTGCCAGCAGCTTAGGGACGCTACAATCTGAGCGGGGGGGGAGAGAGACCCAGTACTTC. This translates into CASSLGTLQSERGGRETQYF.

This clonotype was seen at least ten times. The chain combines TRBV24-1 with TRBJ2-3; unclear D gene. Deletions cut 5 bases from V and 6 bases from J, with 11 bases between. This CDR3 region has 13 residues. Germline lookup yields CDR1 KGHDR and CDR2 SFDVKD. For the CDR3, the DNA is TGTGCCACCAGTGGAGACCAGGTGGATACGCAGTATTTT. Amino acids: CATSGDQVDTQYF.

This clonotype was detected many times. The CDR3 sequence is CASRRDRTYEQYF. CDR3 sequence (DNA): TGTGCCAGCAGACGGGACAGAACCTACGAGCAGTACTTC. The gene calls are TRBV6-2 or TRBV6-3 and TRBJ2-7; the match to TRBD1 covers 7 bases. The CDR3 has 13 amino acids. With V trimmed by 6 bases and J by 2 bases, 4 bases remained unmatched. Germline-derived CDR1 and CDR2 are MNHEY and SVGEGT.

This clonotype was seen repeatedly, ten times or more. The chain links TRBV6-5 to TRBJ1-6; 11 nucleotides match TRBD1. J was trimmed by 10 bases and V by 2 bases; bases with no gene match: 4. Per the germline V gene, CDR1 is MNHEY and CDR2 is SVGAGI. This CDR3 contains 15 residues. The CDR3 DNA is TGTGCCAGCAGTTACGGGGACAGGGGGGGGTCACCCCTCCACTTT. Its protein product is CASSYGDRGGSPLHF.

There are many counts of this clonotype. V gene TRBV18 combines with J gene TRBJ1-5, with TRBD1 as a possible D gene (5 bases). The CDR3 sequence is 15 residues long. Trimming removed 1 base at V and 4 bases at J, with 11 bases between. CDR1 is KGHSH, CDR2 LQKENI, per germline. The CDR3 nucleotides read TGTGCCAGCTCACCACGGGGGACCCCGAATCAGCCCCAGCATTTT. Translated: CASSPRGTPNQPQHF.